Below are 23 T cell receptor beta chains sequenced from a single sample in a study of beta chain features in type 1 diabetes. The entirety of the isolated RNA underwent reverse transcription, so expressed TCRB transcripts were sequenced. Clones were read by immunoSEQ multiplex PCR, and TCRdb kept only the in-frame ones, dropping some. Of around 250,000 clones listed, more than 13% were seen once; the top ten hold approximately 0.015%. These receptors have no identified antigens. Study-level results: TCRB CDR3 length was moderately but significantly reduced in all four CD4+ subsets of Type 1 diabetes patients.

What was sequenced was naive CD4+ T cells from blood. These receptors came from a man aged 25 to 45 with type 1 diabetes.

This clone occurred a few times. The rearrangement links TRBV27 to TRBJ2-1; 13 bases align to TRBD2. V was clipped by 4 bases and J by 6 bases; unmatched bases: 3. The CDR3 spans 15 residues. Germline CDR1 and CDR2: MNHEY and SMNVEV (reference sequence). CDR3 nucleotide sequence: TGTGCCAGCAGTTCCGGGACTAGCGGGGTCAATGAGCAGTTCTTC. Translating gives CASSSGTSGVNEQFF.

V is TRBV5-4 and J is TRBJ2-5, with TRBD2 as a possible D gene (6 bases). CDR1 and CDR2 (germline): SGHNT, YYREEE (reference sequence). V lost 4 bases, J lost 4 bases, and 23 bases lay in between. This CDR3 comprises 17 residues. This chain's CDR3 is CASSLALPGRGTETQYF. CDR3 in DNA: TGTGCCAGCAGCCTTGCCCTCCCCGGTCGGGGGACAGAGACCCAGTACTTC. Together with reference TRBV5-4 and TRBJ2-5, the CDR3 gives the full variable domain: ETGVTQSPTHLIKTRGQQVTLRCSSQSGHNTVSWYQQALGQGPQFIFQYYREEENGRGNFPPRFSGLQFPNYSSELNVNALELDDSALYLCASSLALPGRGTETQYFGPGTRLLVL.

This clone appeared a single time. The rearrangement uses TRBV5-8 and TRBJ2-5, with TRBD2 matching over 8 bases. The germline gives CDR1 SGHTS, CDR2 YDEGEE. This CDR3 has 15 residues. Trimming at V came to 1 base and at J to 6 bases, leaving 8 bases not matched to a gene. The CDR3: CASSLFSSGPKTQYF. CDR3 coding DNA: TGTGCCAGCAGCTTGTTTTCTAGCGGGCCGAAGACCCAGTACTTC.

The chain recombines TRBV7-9 with TRBJ2-3; TRBD2 aligns across 12 bases. V was pared by 5 bases and J by 4 bases, with 7 bases of the junction left unmatched. CDR3 length: 16 residues. Germline V gives CDR1 SEHNR, CDR2 FQNEAQ (reference sequence). The CDR3 protein is CASSGRLAGVPDTQYF. Here the CDR3 DNA reads TGTGCCAGCAGCGGGCGACTAGCGGGAGTCCCAGATACGCAGTATTTT.

This rearrangement joins TRBV28 to TRBJ1-1; D is possibly TRBD1 (5 bases). The V and J ends lost 5 bases and 10 bases respectively, with 20 bases between them. The CDR3 has 14 amino acids. The germline gives CDR1 MDHEN, CDR2 SYDVKM. CDR3 loop: CASSPPNRLILAFF. CDR3 nucleotides: TGTGCCAGCAGTCCCCCGAACAGGTTAATATTAGCTTTCTTT.

This clone was counted a few times. The V call is TRBV7-9, the J call TRBJ1-2, with 8 positions matching TRBD1. V was clipped by 6 bases and J by 8 bases; unmatched bases: 14. The germline gives CDR1 SEHNR, CDR2 FQNEAQ (reference sequence). The CDR3 sequence is 15 residues long. The CDR3, as DNA: TGTGCCAGCAGTCTAGACAGGGGAGTTGTACAAGGCTACACCTTC. Its translation: CASSLDRGVVQGYTF.

V gene TRBV18 combines with J gene TRBJ1-1; D uncertain. V was cut by 0 bases and J by 0 bases, with 2 bases left in between. The length of the CDR3 is 13 residues. The germline V gene encodes CDR1 KGHSH and CDR2 LQKENI. The CDR3, as DNA: TGTGCCAGCTCACCACCCATGAACACTGAAGCTTTCTTT. Residues: CASSPPMNTEAFF.

The CDR3 nucleotides are TGTGCCAGCAGCGGCGGGGGATTGGAGACCCAGTACTTC. Protein sequence: CASSGGGLETQYF. The chain joins TRBV9 to TRBJ2-5; 7 bases are a match to TRBD2. The CDR3 length is 13 residues. J gave up 5 bases and V 3 bases, and 4 bases lay outside the gene matches. Germline CDR1 reads SGDLS; CDR2 reads YYNGEE.

V gene TRBV11-2 combines with J gene TRBJ1-1; no firm D call. Looked up from germline, CDR1 is SGHAT and CDR2 is FQNNGV. Trimming removed 6 bases at V and 4 bases at J, with 15 bases between. The CDR3 consists of 14 residues. The CDR3 coding sequence is TGTGCCAGCAGATTGACTCTCGGAGGCACTGAAGCTTTCTTT. Its translation: CASRLTLGGTEAFF.

Only a few counts were recorded for this clone. J is TRBJ2-3 and V is TRBV7-9, with TRBD2 identical over 8 bases. This CDR3 contains 14 residues. Germline loops: CDR1 SEHNR, CDR2 FQNEAQ (reference sequence). V shed 5 bases and J 4 bases; nucleotides not matched to a gene: 5. The CDR3 spells CASSASGSSDTQYF. The CDR3 DNA follows: TGTGCCAGCAGCGCGAGCGGGAGCTCAGATACGCAGTATTTT.

This clone was picked up a small number of times. The chain employs TRBV28 and TRBJ2-2; D is uncertain. Germline V lookup: CDR1 MDHEN, CDR2 SYDVKM. There are 13 residues in the CDR3. V was cut by 2 bases and J by 3 bases, with 4 bases left in between. As DNA, the CDR3 is TGTGCCAGCAGTTTAAGCGACACCGGGGAGCTGTTTTTT. Protein sequence: CASSLSDTGELFF.

In this sample, this clone turned up a few times. This sequence joins TRBV7-9 and TRBJ2-1, with a weak D call TRBD2 (6 bases). The ends were cut back, 2 bases at V and 9 bases at J, with 11 bases in the middle. The CDR3 has 13 amino acids. Germline CDR1 and CDR2: SEHNR and FQNEAQ (reference sequence). The CDR3 here is CASSLREFFEQFF. In DNA form, the CDR3 reads TGTGCCAGCAGCTTACGGGAGTTCTTTGAGCAGTTCTTC.

The rearrangement links TRBV29-1 to TRBJ1-4; 7 bases agree with TRBD1. Germline CDR1 and CDR2: SQVTM and ANQGSEA. After removal of 4 bases from V and 8 bases from J, the junction contained 4 bases not matched to a gene. This CDR3 region has 12 residues. CDR3 coding DNA: TGCAGCGTTGGACAGGGAGGAGAAAAACTGTTTTTT. It translates to CSVGQGGEKLFF.

This clone turned up a few times. CDR3 amino acids: CASSVQGKNTEAFF. DNA of the CDR3: TGTGCCAGCAGTGTGCAGGGGAAGAACACTGAAGCTTTCTTT. J is TRBJ1-1 and V is TRBV25-1, with a weak D call TRBD1 (6 bases). V lost 4 bases and J 1 base, leaving 10 bases between the germline ends. CDR1 and CDR2 (germline): MGHDK, SYGVNS. The length of the CDR3 is 14 residues.

This clone was seen only once. This chain links TRBV9 with TRBJ2-2; 15 bases map to TRBD2. CDR1 SGDLS and CDR2 YYNGEE come from the germline V gene. The J segment lost 3 bases and the V segment lost 4 bases, leaving 10 bases of the junction unmatched. The CDR3 length is 19 residues. Here the CDR3 DNA reads TGTGCCAGCAGCCTCCGGACTAGCGGGAGGGTAAAGGACACCGGGGAGCTGTTTTTT. Its protein product is CASSLRTSGRVKDTGELFF. The full variable domain, with the rest looked up from reference TRBV9 and TRBJ2-2, is DSGVTQTPKHLITATGQRVTLRCSPRSGDLSVYWYQQSLDQGLQFLIQYYNGEERAKGNILERFSAQQFPDLHSELNLSSLELGDSALYFCASSLRTSGRVKDTGELFFGEGSRLTVL.

This clone occurred a few times. The genes are TRBV6-1 and TRBJ2-7; D gene ambiguous. This CDR3 has 15 amino acids. Per the germline V gene, CDR1 is MNHNS and CDR2 is SASEGT. V lost 1 base to trimming and J lost 2 bases, with 12 bases between them. In nucleotides, the CDR3 is TGTGCCAGCAGTGAAGTGGGCAGATTCCCCTACGAGCAGTACTTC. Protein sequence: CASSEVGRFPYEQYF.

This clone was seen more than once but under ten times. The V call is TRBV2, the J call TRBJ2-5, with 10 bases identical to TRBD1. This CDR3 is built from 15 residues. Germline CDR1 and CDR2: SNHLY and FYNNEI. The ends lost 5 bases at V and 4 bases at J; junction bases unmatched: 7. This chain's CDR3 is CASSRFGQGGETQYF. DNA of the CDR3: TGTGCCAGCAGTCGATTTGGACAGGGGGGAGAGACCCAGTACTTC.

This clone showed up many times. The CDR3 loop is CASSRDRRYEQYF. The CDR3 DNA is TGCGCCAGCAGCCGGGACAGGAGATACGAGCAGTACTTC. The gene calls are TRBV4-3 and TRBJ2-7; 8 nucleotides align to TRBD1. Germline loops: CDR1 LGHNA, CDR2 YSLEER. The CDR3 runs to 13 residues. V lost 4 bases, J lost 4 bases, and 3 bases stayed unmatched.

A few counts support this clone. This rearrangement joins TRBV2 to TRBJ1-1; 7 bases line up with TRBD1. The germline CDR1 and CDR2 sequences are SNHLY and FYNNEI. V trimming: 5 bases; J trimming: 4 bases; junction bases outside the gene matches: 4. The CDR3 has 13 amino acids. CDR3 sequence reads: CASSSQGGTEAFF. The CDR3 coding sequence is TGTGCCAGCAGTTCTCAGGGGGGCACTGAAGCTTTCTTT.

As for this clone: One end of the junction is discordant with germline, which a read error may explain. This sample includes further DNA sequences coding for the same CDR3. The J gene is TRBJ2-5, the V gene TRBV5-1; 7 bases agree with TRBD1. The CDR3 consists of 13 residues. Germline values: CDR1 SGHRS, CDR2 YFSETQ. The CDR3 region is CASSWDSGQTQYF. The CDR3 region has the DNA TGCGCCAGCAGCTGGGACAGCGGCCAGACCCAATACTTC.

This rearrangement joins TRBV4-2 to TRBJ2-4; a possible D gene is TRBD2 (7 bases). V was cut by 1 base and J by 16 bases, with 17 bases left in between. Germline V gene data show CDR1 as LGHNA and CDR2 as YNFKEQ. The CDR3 totals 13 residues. The CDR3 region is CASSQGVRGGVYF. The CDR3 DNA reads TGTGCCAGCAGCCAAGGCGTTAGGGGGGGGGTTTACTTC.

V is TRBV5-1 and J is TRBJ2-7; the match to TRBD1 covers 7 bases. V shed 0 bases, J shed 2 bases, and the junction held 5 bases outside the gene matches. The CDR3 is 15 amino acids. Germline values: CDR1 SGHRS, CDR2 YFSETQ. CDR3 in amino acids: CASSLGVGGTYEQYF. In nucleotides, the CDR3 is TGCGCCAGCAGCTTGGGAGTAGGGGGCACCTACGAGCAGTACTTC.

The genes are TRBV10-3 and TRBJ1-5; possible D gene TRBD1, 5 bases. The germline V and J ends were trimmed by 6 bases and 3 bases, with 12 bases remaining between them. This CDR3 has 14 residues. Germline assignment: CDR1 ENHRY and CDR2 SYGVKD. CDR3 coding DNA: TGTGCCATCAGCCGGGACTCTGACAATCAGCCCCAGCATTTT. Translating it yields CAISRDSDNQPQHF.